Below are 18 T cell receptor beta chains sequenced from a single sample in a study of monozygotic twins with inflammatory bowel disease. TCRdb re-called the 5' RACE reads; one entry per CDR3 protein, DNA not given. This sample contains some 400,000 distinct CDR3 sequences. The sequenced material came from blood. These receptors were collected from a human donor with ulcerative colitis or Crohn's disease, or a healthy co-twin of an affected twin (not recorded which).

The rearrangement joins TRBV6-1 to TRBJ1-5. This CDR3 is built from 14 residues. Germline V gives CDR1 MNHNS, CDR2 SASEGT. CDR3 in amino acids: CASSEMDSNQPQHF.

The chain uses TRBV6-1 and TRBJ2-1; TCRdb indicates TRBD1, and absent DNA this call remains unverified. The germline V gene encodes CDR1 MNHNS and CDR2 SASEGT. The CDR3 runs to 14 residues. The CDR3 sequence is CASRTGESYNEQFF.

The chain recombines TRBV20-1 with TRBJ2-1. The germline CDR1 and CDR2 sequences are DFQATT and SNEGSKA (reference sequence). There are 14 residues in the CDR3. The CDR3 here is CSARDMDLYNEQFF.

The rearrangement links TRBV4-1 to TRBJ2-7; TCRdb outputs TRBD1, but without DNA this stays unchecked. Per the germline V gene, CDR1 is MGHRA and CDR2 is YSYEKL. This CDR3 has 16 amino acids. CDR3 in amino acids: CASSQVRGASRDEQYF.

The chain combines TRBV18 with TRBJ2-1; TCRdb designates TRBD2, a call that cannot be tested without DNA. Germline V CDR1 and CDR2: KGHSH, LQKENI. The CDR3 has 13 residues. The CDR3 sequence is CASSPEGDNEQFF.

This chain links TRBV10-3 with TRBJ1-2; there is no DNA to check the TCRdb D call of TRBD1. Germline CDR1 reads ENHRY; CDR2 reads SYGVKD. This CDR3 is built from 13 residues. CDR3 in amino acids: CAISGAPGGGYTF.

The chain recombines TRBV4-3 with TRBJ1-2. Per germline, CDR1 LGHNA and CDR2 YSLEER. This CDR3 is 16 amino acids long. The CDR3 reads CASSQQPRLPNYGYTF.

The gene calls are TRBV3-1 and TRBJ1-2; TCRdb reports TRBD1, a call that lacks DNA to check it against. The CDR3 loop spans 16 amino acids. Germline lookup yields CDR1 LGHDT and CDR2 YNNKEL (reference sequence). CDR3 residues: CASSQVALPGGDGYTF.

The V call is TRBV5-1, the J call TRBJ2-7; TCRdb selects TRBD1, and the lack of DNA leaves this call unchecked. The germline V gene encodes CDR1 SGHRS and CDR2 YFSETQ. The CDR3 loop spans 14 amino acids. CDR3 loop: CASSLPGGSGEQYF.

This rearrangement joins TRBV7-2 to TRBJ1-1; TCRdb outputs TRBD1, but without DNA this stays unchecked. This CDR3 contains 15 residues. The germline CDR1 and CDR2 sequences are SGHTA and FQGNSA. This chain's CDR3 is CASSLRKIQGTEAFF.

The V call is TRBV20-1, the J call TRBJ1-6. Germline V lookup: CDR1 DFQATT, CDR2 SNEGSKA (reference sequence). The CDR3 runs to 14 residues. CDR3 in amino acids: CSAKDGEYNSPLHF.

CDR3 amino acids: CACPRVGRNTEAFF. The chain links TRBV30 to TRBJ1-1. Germline loops: CDR1 GTSNPN, CDR2 SVGIG (reference sequence). The CDR3 has 14 amino acids.

CDR3 residues: CSVTFHGSSYEQYF. The genes are TRBV29-1 and TRBJ2-7. CDR1 SQVTM and CDR2 ANQGSEA come from the germline V gene. The CDR3 spans 14 residues.

This chain uses TRBV12-3 or TRBV12-4 with TRBJ1-2; the TCRdb D gene call, TRBD1, has no DNA to confirm it. The CDR3 contains 14 residues. The chain's CDR3 is CASSTDRGVYGYTF.

V is TRBV20-1 and J is TRBJ2-1. Per the germline V gene, CDR1 is DFQATT and CDR2 is SNEGSKA (reference sequence). This CDR3 has 14 amino acids. The CDR3 here is CSAHTSGLYNEQFF.

The gene calls are TRBV27 and TRBJ1-1; lacking DNA, the TRBD1 call made by TCRdb goes unchecked. Germline V gene lookup returns CDR1 MNHEY and CDR2 SMNVEV (reference sequence). CDR3 length: 14 amino acids. This chain's CDR3 is CASRGQEGRTEAFF.

The chain uses TRBV2 and TRBJ2-2; there is no DNA to check the TCRdb D call of TRBD1. This CDR3 is built from 16 residues. Germline V gene lookup returns CDR1 SNHLY and CDR2 FYNNEI. Here the CDR3 reads CASRAGQSTDTGELFF.

The chain carries TRBV7-8 and TRBJ1-2; TCRdb designates TRBD1, a call that cannot be tested without DNA. Per the germline V gene, CDR1 is SGHVS and CDR2 is FQNEAQ. The CDR3 spans 19 residues. CDR3 region: CASSPRDRGRVGNLDGYTF.